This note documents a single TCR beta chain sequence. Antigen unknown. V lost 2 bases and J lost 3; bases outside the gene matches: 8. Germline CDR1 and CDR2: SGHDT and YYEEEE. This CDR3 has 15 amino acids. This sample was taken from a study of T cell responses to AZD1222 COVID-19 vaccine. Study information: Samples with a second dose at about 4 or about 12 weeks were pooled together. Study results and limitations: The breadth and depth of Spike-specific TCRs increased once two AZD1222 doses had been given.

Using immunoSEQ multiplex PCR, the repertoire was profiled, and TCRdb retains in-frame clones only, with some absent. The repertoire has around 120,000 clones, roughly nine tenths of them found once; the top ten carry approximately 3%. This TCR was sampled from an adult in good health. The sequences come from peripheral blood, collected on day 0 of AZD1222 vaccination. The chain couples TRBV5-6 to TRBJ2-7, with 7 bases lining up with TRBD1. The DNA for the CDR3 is TGTGCCAGCAGCTTCAGAGGGACAGCGCACTACGAGCAGTACTTC. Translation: CASSFRGTAHYEQYF.